Listed below are T cell receptor beta chains from one sample, sequenced in a study of response to subunit inactivated influenza vaccine. Via MiXCR, TCRdb re-called the RT-PCR reads, giving one row per CDR3 protein. The sample yields 450,000 to 700,000 distinct CDR3 sequences, 12% to 15% seen once. Sequences were derived from PBMCs from blood, sampled 11 to 12 days after vaccination. The receptor set was obtained from a man between 50 and 59 years old who received an inactivated influenza vaccine. CDR3s include the opening cysteine and the closing phenylalanine or tryptophan. The D gene is left open where the match is weak. Some rows mark clone size as missing; the rest say once, few, many or name a class of expanded clone.

cdr3_aa cdr3_nt j_call v_call clone_size d_call
CSVKRWGPYEQYF TGCAGCGTTAAGAGGTGGGGCCCCTACGAGCAGTACTTC TRBJ2-7 TRBV29-1 few NA
CAWSETGRTYGYTF TGTGCCTGGAGTGAGACAGGGCGTACCTATGGCTACACCTTC TRBJ1-2 TRBV30 once TRBD1
CASSGLTGQGIRAYEQYF TGTGCCAGCAGTGGGTTAACCGGACAGGGCATTCGGGCCTACGAGCAGTACTTC TRBJ2-7 TRBV5-6 NA TRBD1
CASSTTTGTGGFYEQYF TGCGCCAGCAGCACTACTACCGGGACAGGGGGCTTCTACGAGCAGTACTTC TRBJ2-7 TRBV5-1 few TRBD1
CAIGQTGLNTGELFF TGTGCCATCGGTCAGACGGGGCTCAACACCGGGGAGCTGTTTTTT TRBJ2-2 TRBV10-3 NA NA
CASSEFRGDGYTF TGTGCCAGCAGTGAATTTCGGGGGGACGGCTACACCTTC TRBJ1-2 TRBV25-1 few NA
CASSRSGGSYNEQFF TGCGCCAGCAGCCGTAGCGGGGGCTCCTACAATGAGCAGTTCTTC TRBJ2-1 TRBV5-1 many TRBD2
CASSLRPEPSQGRNHSNQPQHF TGCGCCAGCAGCTTGAGACCCGAACCCAGCCAGGGGCGAAACCATAGCAATCAGCCCCAGCATTTT TRBJ1-5 TRBV5-1 many NA
CATSRKLSGRNEKLFF TGTGCCACCAGCAGAAAATTGTCGGGACGGAATGAAAAACTGTTTTTT TRBJ1-4 TRBV15 few NA
CASSVGTEETQYF TGTGCCAGCAGCGTAGGAACCGAAGAGACCCAGTACTTC TRBJ2-5 TRBV9 NA NA
CSAYRGWETQYF TGCAGTGCGTACAGGGGTTGGGAGACCCAGTACTTC TRBJ2-5 TRBV20-1 NA TRBD1
CASSLVGDRVTDTQYF TGCGCCAGCAGCTTGGTAGGGGACAGGGTCACAGATACGCAGTATTTT TRBJ2-3 TRBV5-1 NA TRBD1
CASSLGDRGSDTQYF TGTGCCAGCAGCTTGGGGGACAGGGGATCAGATACGCAGTATTTT TRBJ2-3 TRBV5-6 few TRBD1
CASSFRPSGANGELFF TGTGCCAGCAGCTTTCGCCCGTCGGGGGCGAACGGGGAGCTGTTTTTT TRBJ2-2 TRBV7-2 few NA
CASSSLGVEQFF TGTGCCAGCAGTAGCCTTGGGGTTGAGCAGTTCTTC TRBJ2-1 TRBV6-6 few NA
CASSSRTAGYEQYF TGTGCCAGCAGCTCCAGGACCGCCGGATACGAGCAGTACTTC TRBJ2-7 TRBV7-2 NA NA
CSAVAGVYNEQFF TGCAGTGCTGTAGCGGGAGTCTACAATGAGCAGTTCTTC TRBJ2-1 TRBV20-1 few TRBD2
CASSSWGTGFNEQYF TGTGCCAGCAGCTCCTGGGGGACAGGGTTCAACGAGCAGTACTTC TRBJ2-7 TRBV5-6 many TRBD1
CASSVAGGGGVAFF TGTGCCAGCAGCGTAGCAGGGGGCGGAGGGGTTGCTTTCTTT TRBJ1-1 TRBV9 few TRBD1
CASSQFRTFTDTQYF TGTGCCAGCAGCCAGTTCCGGACTTTCACAGATACGCAGTATTTT TRBJ2-3 TRBV3-1 NA NA
CSAFQIRDRGFPGANVLTF TGCAGTGCTTTTCAAATCCGGGACAGGGGGTTTCCTGGGGCCAACGTCCTGACTTTC TRBJ2-6 TRBV20-1 few TRBD1
CSARQTAYQETQYF TGCAGTGCTAGACAAACCGCGTACCAAGAGACCCAGTACTTC TRBJ2-5 TRBV20-1 few NA
CASSVGRGASYEQYF TGTGCCAGCAGCGTAGGGCGGGGGGCCTCCTACGAGCAGTACTTC TRBJ2-7 TRBV9 NA TRBD2
CASSDGSGQPQHF TGCGCCAGCAGCGACGGTTCCGGACAGCCCCAGCATTTT TRBJ1-5 TRBV5-1 few NA
CASSFRAVNTEAFF TGCGCCAGCAGCTTCCGGGCGGTGAACACTGAAGCTTTCTTT TRBJ1-1 TRBV5-1 many NA